A single sample is the source of the 29 T cell receptor beta chains below, sequenced in a study of T cell clusters in autoimmune cytopenias. One tube held mixed TRB-A and TRB-B primer pools for touch-down PCR. TCRdb reworked the multiplex PCR reads into one entry per CDR3 protein, no DNA. The sample table includes more than 7,000 distinct CDR3 sequences. Each sample's input was 250 to 300 ng genomic DNA, 38,000 or so genome equivalents. This sample was shared with a second study, whose subject was T cell repertoires in aging, cancer and after chemotherapy.

Sequencing input: peripheral blood. Source of these receptors: a human donor in good health.

The CDR3 reads CASSLDRGRSYEQYF. The V and J genes are TRBV5-6 and TRBJ2-7; TCRdb outputs TRBD1, but without DNA this stays unchecked. The CDR3 length is 15 residues. CDR1 is SGHDT, CDR2 YYEEEE, per germline.

The chain carries TRBV27 and TRBJ1-2; TCRdb designates TRBD1, a call that cannot be tested without DNA. Germline-derived CDR1 and CDR2 are MNHEY and SMNVEV (reference sequence). The CDR3 contains 14 residues. The CDR3 here is CASARGGGNYGYTF.

The chain has TRBV30 and TRBJ1-2. Looked up from germline, CDR1 is GTSNPN and CDR2 is SVGIG (reference sequence). The CDR3 has 15 residues. The CDR3: CAWSKEGGINYGYTF.

V and J are TRBV6-5 and TRBJ1-3. Looked up from germline, CDR1 is MNHEY and CDR2 is SVGAGI. The CDR3 is 16 amino acids. The CDR3 loop reads CASTLTLPDSGNTIYF.

Considering frequency, this clonotype is medium-sized. The CDR3: CATSSPSGGGADTQYF. The chain links TRBV19 to TRBJ2-3; absent DNA, TCRdb's TRBD2 call cannot be checked. The CDR3 extends over 16 amino acids. Germline CDR1 is LNHDA and CDR2 is SQIVND (reference sequence). Supplemented by reference TRBV19 and TRBJ2-3, the full variable domain reads DGGITQSPKYLFRKEGQNVTLSCEQNLNHDAMYWYRQDPGQGLRLIYYSQIVNDFQKGDIAEGYSVSREKKESFPLTVTSAQKNPTAFYLCATSSPSGGGADTQYFGPGTRLTVL.

Frequency places this clonotype as medium-sized (0.01 to 0.1%). The rearrangement joins TRBV30 to TRBJ2-6; checking the TCRdb D call of TRBD1 is not possible without DNA. Germline V gene sequence: CDR1 GTSNPN, CDR2 SVGIG (reference sequence). The CDR3 spans 15 residues. CDR3 sequence reads: CAWSVPGTGANVLTF.

The CDR3 reads CASSYAHTNTEAFF. The chain employs TRBV6-2 or TRBV6-3 and TRBJ1-1. The CDR3 is 14 amino acids. CDR1 is MNHEY and CDR2 is SVGEGT in the germline V gene.

V gene TRBV12-3 or TRBV12-4 combines with J gene TRBJ2-7; TCRdb lists TRBD2, though no DNA is available to test this call. There are 13 residues in the CDR3. The CDR3 loop is CASRPAASYEQYF.

The chain recombines TRBV27 with TRBJ2-4; the TCRdb D gene call, TRBD2, has no DNA to confirm it. This CDR3 spans 17 amino acids. The V gene's germline CDR1 is MNHEY and CDR2 SMNVEV (reference sequence). The CDR3 protein is CASSLRLALGDKNIQYF.

According to its frequency, this clonotype is medium-sized. The chain couples TRBV18 to TRBJ2-2; TCRdb's assignment of TRBD1 cannot be checked, as there is no DNA. CDR3 size: 15 residues. Germline CDR1 is KGHSH and CDR2 is LQKENI. CDR3: CASSPTTTGGGELFF. Filled out from reference TRBV18 and TRBJ2-2, the complete variable domain reads NAGVMQNPRHLVRRRGQEARLRCSPMKGHSHVYWYRQLPEEGLKFMVYLQKENIIDESGMPKERFSAEFPKEGPSILRIQQVVRGDSAAYFCASSPTTTGGGELFFGEGSRLTVL.

The V gene is TRBV5-4, the J gene TRBJ1-1; no DNA is available, so the TRBD1 call from TCRdb remains unchecked. From germline, CDR1 is SGHNT and CDR2 YYREEE (reference sequence). The CDR3 covers 15 residues. CDR3 amino acids: CASSPGGTENTEAFF.

This clonotype is medium-sized by frequency. The CDR3 is CASSRASRNTGELFF. The gene calls are TRBV6-6 and TRBJ2-2; TCRdb indicates TRBD2, and absent DNA this call remains unverified. This CDR3 is 15 amino acids long. From germline, CDR1 is MNHNY and CDR2 SVGAGI (reference sequence).

The V and J genes are TRBV5-4 and TRBJ2-2. Germline-derived CDR1 and CDR2 are SGHNT and YYREEE (reference sequence). This CDR3 is built from 16 residues. CDR3 protein: CASSLAQVRNTGELFF.

The rearrangement joins TRBV6-1 to TRBJ2-1. This CDR3 has 16 residues. Germline CDR1 MNHNS, CDR2 SASEGT. The CDR3 sequence: CASSEAWRTPLNEQFF.

This clonotype registers medium-sized by frequency. This sequence joins TRBV19 and TRBJ2-3; TCRdb's D call, TRBD1, is unchecked because there is no DNA. This CDR3 is built from 15 residues. Germline CDR1 LNHDA, CDR2 SQIVND (reference sequence). CDR3 in amino acids: CASSISPGLSDTQYF.

By frequency, this clonotype is medium-sized (0.01 to 0.1%). This rearrangement joins TRBV19 to TRBJ1-4; TCRdb indicates TRBD1, and absent DNA this call remains unverified. The CDR3 runs 15 residues. Germline V gives CDR1 LNHDA, CDR2 SQIVND (reference sequence). The CDR3 here is CASSAPGTGNEKLFF.

The CDR3 loop reads CATRDETTTYEQYF. The chain employs TRBV15 and TRBJ2-7. CDR1 is LNHNV, CDR2 YYDKDF, per germline (reference sequence). The CDR3 is made up of 14 amino acids. Full variable domain (missing parts from reference TRBV15 and TRBJ2-7): DAMVIQNPRYQVTQFGKPVTLSCSQTLNHNVMYWYQQKSSQAPKLLFHYYDKDFNNEADTPDNFQSRRPNTSFCFLDIRSPGLGDTAMYLCATRDETTTYEQYFGPGTRLTVT.

This clonotype is identified as medium-sized (0.01 to 0.1%) from frequency. The chain combines TRBV19 with TRBJ2-1; TCRdb designates TRBD2, a call that cannot be tested without DNA. This CDR3 region has 14 residues. Germline loops: CDR1 LNHDA, CDR2 SQIVND (reference sequence). CDR3 protein: CASSDRTSGNEQFF. The variable domain in full, completed from reference TRBV19 and TRBJ2-1, reads DGGITQSPKYLFRKEGQNVTLSCEQNLNHDAMYWYRQDPGQGLRLIYYSQIVNDFQKGDIAEGYSVSREKKESFPLTVTSAQKNPTAFYLCASSDRTSGNEQFFGPGTRLTVL.

The chain combines TRBV12-3 or TRBV12-4 with TRBJ2-1. The CDR3 has 15 amino acids. The CDR3 here is CASSLQMASYNEQFF.

By frequency, this clonotype is medium-sized. V and J are TRBV5-6 and TRBJ2-1. Germline V lookup: CDR1 SGHDT, CDR2 YYEEEE. CDR3 length: 16 residues. The CDR3 loop reads CASSLGLGGSYNEQFF.

The CDR3 protein is CSDGTGDTEAFF. The V call is TRBV29-1, the J call TRBJ1-1; no DNA is available, so the TRBD1 call from TCRdb remains unchecked. CDR3 length equals 12 residues. From germline, CDR1 is SQVTM and CDR2 ANQGSEA.

This sequence joins TRBV19 and TRBJ1-1; TCRdb designates TRBD1, a call that cannot be tested without DNA. CDR3 size: 14 residues. Germline V lookup: CDR1 LNHDA, CDR2 SQIVND (reference sequence). CDR3 region: CASTTTGVRTEAFF.

The chain links TRBV6-1 to TRBJ2-7; TCRdb designates TRBD1, a call that cannot be tested without DNA. Germline V lookup: CDR1 MNHNS, CDR2 SASEGT. There are 13 residues in the CDR3. Here the CDR3 reads CASSGDQGFEQYF.

V gene TRBV15 combines with J gene TRBJ1-6; without DNA, the TCRdb call of TRBD1 cannot be checked. The CDR3 has 15 residues. Germline V gene lookup returns CDR1 LNHNV and CDR2 YYDKDF (reference sequence). CDR3 sequence reads: CATSRSGQGNSPLHF.

The chain carries TRBV5-1 and TRBJ2-4. Germline values: CDR1 SGHRS, CDR2 YFSETQ. CDR3 size: 11 residues. The CDR3 here is CASRVGNIQYF.

The chain combines TRBV15 with TRBJ2-7; TCRdb's D call, TRBD1, is unchecked because there is no DNA. Germline V gene lookup returns CDR1 LNHNV and CDR2 YYDKDF (reference sequence). This CDR3 has 17 amino acids. The CDR3 sequence: CATSRDYSVQGTYEQYF.

V and J are TRBV19 and TRBJ2-6. The CDR3 totals 14 residues. The germline V gene encodes CDR1 LNHDA and CDR2 SQIVND (reference sequence). The CDR3: CASSTQSGANVLTF.

The J gene is TRBJ1-4, the V gene TRBV27; the TCRdb call, TRBD1, lacks DNA for checking. Germline V gene data show CDR1 as MNHEY and CDR2 as SMNVEV (reference sequence). The CDR3 consists of 13 residues. The CDR3 sequence: CASSDRAREKLFF.

The chain employs TRBV20-1 and TRBJ2-1. CDR3 length: 14 amino acids. Looked up from germline, CDR1 is DFQATT and CDR2 is SNEGSKA (reference sequence). This CDR3 is CSARPHGVYNEQFF.